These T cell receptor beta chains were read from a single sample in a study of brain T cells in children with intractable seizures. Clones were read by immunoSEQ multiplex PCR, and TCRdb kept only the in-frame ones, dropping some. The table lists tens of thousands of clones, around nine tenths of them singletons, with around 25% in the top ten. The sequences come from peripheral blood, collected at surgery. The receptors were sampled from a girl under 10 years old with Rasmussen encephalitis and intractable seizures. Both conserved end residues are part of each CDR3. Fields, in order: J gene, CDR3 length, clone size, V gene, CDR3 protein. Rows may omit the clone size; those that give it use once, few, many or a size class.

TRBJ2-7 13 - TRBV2 CASLPYSGEEQYF
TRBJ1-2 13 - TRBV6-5 CASSIGQAYGYTF
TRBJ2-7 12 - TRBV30 CAWNPGGYEQYF
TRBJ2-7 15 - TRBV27 CASYPRQGPFYEQYF
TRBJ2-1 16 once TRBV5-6 CASSFYPGGGYNEQFF
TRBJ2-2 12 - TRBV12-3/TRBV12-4 CASRSRTGELFF
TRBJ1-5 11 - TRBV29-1 CSVEGAQPQHF
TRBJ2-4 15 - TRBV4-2 CASSQERASKGIQYF
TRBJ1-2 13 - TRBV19 CASSHDIIDGYTF
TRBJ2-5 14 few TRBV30 CAWSVLGAPETQYF
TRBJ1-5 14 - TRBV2 CASSERGGNQPQHF
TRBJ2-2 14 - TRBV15 CASGGGGNTGELFF
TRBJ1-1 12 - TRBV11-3 CASGPRSTEAFF
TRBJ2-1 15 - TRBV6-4 CASSDGTGRYNEQFF
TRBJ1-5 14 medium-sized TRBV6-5 CASSYGTGGQPQHF
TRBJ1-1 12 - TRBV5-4 CASSLGYTEAFF
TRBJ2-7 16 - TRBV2 CASSSLAGGPVYEQYF
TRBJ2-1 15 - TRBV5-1 CASSPGPGVYNEQFF
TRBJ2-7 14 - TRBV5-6 CASSLGGAPYEQYF
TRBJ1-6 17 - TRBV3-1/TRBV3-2 CASSQESRGTYNSPLHF
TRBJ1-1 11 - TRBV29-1 CSVARNTEAFF
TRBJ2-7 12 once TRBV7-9 CASSFLLGEQYF
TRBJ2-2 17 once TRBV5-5 CASSLILAGGPSGELFF
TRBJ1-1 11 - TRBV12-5 CASGPGVGAFF
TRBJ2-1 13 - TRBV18 CASSPTLGDEQFF